The present TCR beta chain was sequenced within a study of blood T cell repertoires in COVID-19. TCRdb's copy holds only in-frame clones and misses some; the assay was immunoSEQ multiplex PCR. The repertoire holds 260,000 or so clones, with roughly 85% as singletons. Germline V CDR1 and CDR2: MNHEY, SMNVEV (reference sequence). The CDR3 has 13 residues. V was cut by 5 bases and J by 5 bases, with 11 bases left in between. Membership in each cohort depended on participant-reported clinical history. This receptor was obtained from a woman in her fifties or sixties who had recovered from COVID-19. Sequencing was performed on PBMCs or T cells enriched from blood (not recorded which). The chain has TRBV27 and TRBJ2-3; the D gene is possibly TRBD1 (6 bases). For the CDR3, the DNA is TGTGCCAGCAGTCAGGGACACCTAGATACGCAGTATTTT. It specifies CASSQGHLDTQYF.